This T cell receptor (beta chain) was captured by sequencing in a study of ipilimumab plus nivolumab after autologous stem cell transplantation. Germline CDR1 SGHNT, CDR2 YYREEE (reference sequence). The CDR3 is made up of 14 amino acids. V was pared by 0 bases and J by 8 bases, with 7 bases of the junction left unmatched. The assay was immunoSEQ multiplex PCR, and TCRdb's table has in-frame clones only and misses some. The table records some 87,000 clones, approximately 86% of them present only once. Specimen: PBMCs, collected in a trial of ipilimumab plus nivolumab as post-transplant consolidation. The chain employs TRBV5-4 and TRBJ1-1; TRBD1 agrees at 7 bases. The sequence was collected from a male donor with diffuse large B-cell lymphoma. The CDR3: CASSLVGQSEEAFF. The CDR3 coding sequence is TGTGCCAGCAGCTTGGTGGGACAGTCCGAAGAAGCTTTCTTT. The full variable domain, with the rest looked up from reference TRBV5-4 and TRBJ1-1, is ETGVTQSPTHLIKTRGQQVTLRCSSQSGHNTVSWYQQALGQGPQFIFQYYREEENGRGNFPPRFSGLQFPNYSSELNVNALELDDSALYLCASSLVGQSEEAFFGQGTRLTVV.